This T cell receptor (beta chain) was sequenced during a study of shared clonotypes between healthy human individuals. Overall study findings and caveats: Naive subsets tended to show greater estimated richness than memory subsets. Compared with clonotypes that all four donors shared, non-shared clonotypes had lower generation probabilities.

Every immunoSEQ plate was one replicate of a subset's evenly spread DNA. TCRdb's table, derived via immunoSEQ multiplex PCR, lists solely in-frame clones and lacks some. The data hold roughly 1,000,000 clones, with about 84% observed a single time. Memory CD4+ cells were the fraction left after CD45RA+ naive selection. CDR1 and CDR2 from the germline V gene are SGHRS and YFSETQ. The CDR3 totals 12 residues. The V end was cut by 4 bases, the J end by 5 bases, with 8 bases between. Of note for this clone: Its antigen is currently unknown.

The chain recombines TRBV5-1 with TRBJ2-3; D remains unclear. This sequence originates from a young man in good health. Some clones in this sample may be carry-over from other donors' samples. Sequenced input: memory CD4+ T cells from PBMCs. Subset specified: CD45RA-negative fraction. CDR3 DNA: TGCGCCAGCAGCCCCGGATTAGATACGCAGTATTTT. This sequence encodes CASSPGLDTQYF. The entire variable domain, with the rest obtained from reference TRBV5-1 and TRBJ2-3, is as follows: KAGVTQTPRYLIKTRGQQVTLSCSPISGHRSVSWYQQTPGQGLQFLFEYFSETQRNKGNFPGRFSGRQFSNSRSEMNVSTLELGDSALYLCASSPGLDTQYFGPGTRLTVL.